The 29 T cell receptor beta chains reported below all come from one sample, sequenced in a study of blood T cell repertoires in COVID-19. TCRdb's copy holds only in-frame clones and misses some; the assay was immunoSEQ multiplex PCR. The sample yields approximately 120,000 clones, less than 90% seen once. Sequencing was done on a sample of peripheral blood. All receptors come from a woman older than 75 with acute or convalescent COVID-19.

This clone was counted between two and nine times. The rearrangement uses TRBV7-9 and TRBJ1-2, with TRBD1 matching over 9 bases. The CDR3 contains 19 residues. Germline V gene sequence: CDR1 SEHNR, CDR2 FQNEAQ (reference sequence). The V segment lost 5 bases and the J segment 2 bases; nucleotides outside the gene matches: 18. In DNA, the CDR3 is TGTGCCAGCAGCCGAGGGGGGTTCGGACAGGGGTTCGTAAACTATGGCTACACCTTC. Translating gives CASSRGGFGQGFVNYGYTF.

The chain carries TRBV19 and TRBJ1-1; D gene uncertain. The germline CDR1 and CDR2 sequences are LNHDA and SQIVND (reference sequence). This CDR3 is built from 16 residues. Trimming pared 6 bases from V and 4 bases from J, leaving 21 bases between. The CDR3 region is CASSPGLRAAITEAFF. CDR3 DNA: TGTGCCAGTAGCCCTGGTTTGAGGGCGGCCATCACTGAAGCTTTCTTT.

This sequence joins TRBV6-2 or TRBV6-3 and TRBJ2-1, with D tentatively TRBD1 (5 bases). CDR1 is MNHEY, CDR2 SVGEGT, per germline. V was clipped by 2 bases and J by 3 bases, with 5 bases between them. The CDR3 runs 13 residues. The CDR3: CASSYDSYNEQFF. The DNA for the CDR3 is TGTGCCAGCAGTTACGACAGCTACAATGAGCAGTTCTTC.

The chain couples TRBV9 to TRBJ1-2; the D gene is possibly TRBD1 (5 bases). The CDR3 runs to 15 residues. V lost 0 bases, J lost 2 bases, and 11 bases lay in between. Germline assignment: CDR1 SGDLS and CDR2 YYNGEE. The CDR3 loop is CASSVGPDRNYGYTF. The CDR3 region has the DNA TGTGCCAGCAGCGTAGGCCCTGACAGAAACTATGGCTACACCTTC.

The chain combines TRBV12-3 or TRBV12-4 with TRBJ1-4; tentative D call: TRBD1 (5 bases). Trimming removed 8 bases at V and 6 bases at J, with 13 bases between. The CDR3 runs to 13 residues. The CDR3 region is CASGRGLDEKLFF. Written as DNA, the CDR3 is TGTGCCAGCGGACGGGGGTTGGATGAAAAACTGTTTTTT.

The chain uses TRBV24-1 and TRBJ2-6, with 9 nucleotides matching TRBD1. V was clipped by 4 bases and J by 2 bases; unmatched bases: 5. Looked up from germline, CDR1 is KGHDR and CDR2 is SFDVKD. The CDR3 sequence is 17 residues long. CDR3 residues: CATSETGGPTGANVLTF. The CDR3, as DNA: TGTGCCACCAGTGAGACAGGGGGACCCACTGGGGCCAACGTCCTGACTTTC.

The chain employs TRBV6-5 and TRBJ2-1, with a possible D match to TRBD2 (7 bases). CDR3 length: 16 residues. Germline assignment: CDR1 MNHEY and CDR2 SVGAGI. Trimming pared 2 bases from V and 3 bases from J, leaving 14 bases between. The CDR3 protein is CASSYRGGHFYNEQFF. The DNA for the CDR3 is TGTGCCAGCAGTTACAGGGGGGGGCATTTCTACAATGAGCAGTTCTTC.

The chain combines TRBV2 with TRBJ1-1, with unresolved D. The V end was cut by 6 bases, the J end by 0 bases, with 14 bases between. Germline V lookup: CDR1 SNHLY, CDR2 FYNNEI. The CDR3 extends over 15 amino acids. In DNA, the CDR3 is TGTGCCAGCAGGATACAAATTCTTATGAACACTGAAGCTTTCTTT. Translation: CASRIQILMNTEAFF.

V usage is TRBV10-2 and J usage is TRBJ1-6; the D is unclear. CDR3 length: 11 amino acids. The germline V and J ends were trimmed by 4 bases and 14 bases, with 9 bases remaining between them. Germline V gene lookup returns CDR1 WSHSY and CDR2 SAAADI. CDR3 loop: CASSGERTLHF. The CDR3 DNA sequence: TGCGCCAGCAGTGGGGAGAGGACCCTCCACTTT.

This clone occurred once. The V call is TRBV19, the J call TRBJ1-5, with no clear D. The germline V gene encodes CDR1 LNHDA and CDR2 SQIVND (reference sequence). The CDR3 is 14 residues long. V was clipped by 5 bases and J by 2 bases, with 10 bases between them. CDR3 in DNA: TGTGCCAGTAGTTTCACGGAGGGCAATCAGCCCCAGCATTTT. Its translation is CASSFTEGNQPQHF.

Here the CDR3 DNA reads TGTGCCAGCAGGCGGGGGGTATCTGACACTGAAGCTTTCTTT. This encodes CASRRGVSDTEAFF. The rearrangement links TRBV11-2 to TRBJ1-1; the D gene is possibly TRBD1 (5 bases). V was clipped by 6 bases and J by 3 bases, with 14 bases between them. Germline V gene lookup returns CDR1 SGHAT and CDR2 FQNNGV. This CDR3 contains 14 residues.

This clone was observed a single time. This chain uses TRBV2 with TRBJ1-2; D gene ambiguous. This CDR3 is built from 11 residues. V lost 5 bases, J lost 3 bases, and 4 bases lay in between. CDR1 SNHLY and CDR2 FYNNEI come from the germline V gene. CDR3 residues: CASSLYYGYTF. CDR3 sequence (DNA): TGTGCCAGCAGTCTCTACTATGGCTACACCTTC.

The chain recombines TRBV9 with TRBJ2-5; 13 bases agree with TRBD2. V lost 0 bases to trimming and J lost 5 bases; unmatched junction nucleotides: 7. The germline V gene has CDR1 SGDLS and CDR2 YYNGEE. The CDR3 has 17 amino acids. The chain's CDR3 is CASSVDPLAGGLETQYF. DNA of the CDR3: TGTGCCAGCAGCGTAGATCCACTAGCGGGGGGGCTGGAGACCCAGTACTTC.

This chain uses TRBV4-1 with TRBJ2-2, with D perhaps TRBD1 (6 bases). This CDR3 comprises 13 residues. Trimming left V 10 bases short and J 2 bases short, with 11 bases between. The germline CDR1 and CDR2 sequences are MGHRA and YSYEKL. This CDR3 reads CATRDTNTGELFF. The CDR3 nucleotides are TGCGCCACCCGGGACACTAACACCGGGGAGCTGTTTTTT.

This chain links TRBV5-5 with TRBJ2-1; possibly TRBD1 for D (6 bases). The germline V gene encodes CDR1 SGHKS and CDR2 YYEKEE (reference sequence). Trimming left V 3 bases short and J 3 bases short, with 7 bases between. This CDR3 comprises 13 residues. The CDR3 region is CASSSDSYNEQFF. The CDR3 bases are TGTGCCAGCAGCTCGGACAGCTACAATGAGCAGTTCTTC.

The chain couples TRBV3-1 (or the pseudogene TRBV3-2) to TRBJ1-2; 7 bases are a match to TRBD1. V lost 6 bases to trimming and J lost 8 bases; unmatched junction nucleotides: 18. The germline CDR1 and CDR2 sequences are LGHDT and YNNKEL (reference sequence). CDR3 size: 16 residues. The CDR3 spells CASRSQNTGEVDGYTF. CDR3 DNA sequence: TGTGCCAGCAGAAGCCAAAATACAGGGGAGGTCGACGGCTACACCTTC.

CDR3 loop: CAISPRDRPGYTF. CDR3 DNA: TGTGCCATCAGTCCCCGGGACAGGCCTGGCTACACCTTC. This chain joins TRBV10-3 and TRBJ1-2; TRBD1 aligns across 8 bases. The germline CDR1 and CDR2 sequences are ENHRY and SYGVKD. The length of the CDR3 is 13 residues. V was pared by 5 bases and J by 7 bases, with 6 bases of the junction left unmatched.

This chain connects TRBV6-4 to TRBJ1-2, with 9 bases matching TRBD1. With 6 bases clipped from V and 6 bases from J, the junction kept 8 bases outside the gene matches. Germline V CDR1 and CDR2: MRHNA, SNTAGT. CDR3 length: 14 residues. The chain's CDR3 is CASRKDRGANGYTF. DNA of the CDR3: TGTGCCAGCAGAAAAGACAGGGGGGCAAATGGCTACACCTTC.

The V gene is TRBV3-1 (or the pseudogene TRBV3-2), the J gene TRBJ2-1, with 10 bases aligning to TRBD1. The CDR3 extends over 18 amino acids. Unmatched junction bases numbered 6, after V lost 1 base and J lost 0 bases. Germline assignment: CDR1 LGHDT and CDR2 YNNKEL (reference sequence). Written as DNA, the CDR3 is TGTGCCAGCAGCCAAGGACAGGGGGCAAGAAGCTCCTACAATGAGCAGTTCTTC. Translation gives CASSQGQGARSSYNEQFF.

This chain uses TRBV2 with TRBJ1-3, with 7 positions matching TRBD1. CDR3 length: 15 residues. V was pared by 5 bases and J by 2 bases, with 6 bases of the junction left unmatched. Germline values: CDR1 SNHLY, CDR2 FYNNEI. The CDR3 region has the DNA TGTGCCAGCAGTACCTCGACAGGGACTGGAAACACCATATATTTT. Its protein is CASSTSTGTGNTIYF. The entire variable domain, with the rest obtained from reference TRBV2 and TRBJ1-3, is as follows: EPEVTQTPSHQVTQMGQEVILRCVPISNHLYFYWYRQILGQKVEFLVSFYNNEISEKSEIFDDQFSVERPDGSNFTLKIRSTKLEDSAMYFCASSTSTGTGNTIYFGEGSWLTVV.

This chain uses TRBV5-4 with TRBJ2-6; D is perhaps TRBD1 (6 bases). V was clipped by 8 bases and J by 3 bases, with 21 bases between them. Germline CDR1 and CDR2: SGHNT and YYREEE (reference sequence). CDR3 length equals 17 residues. This chain's CDR3 is CASKQGATVGGANVLTF. DNA of the CDR3: TGTGCCAGTAAACAGGGTGCCACAGTTGGTGGGGCCAACGTCCTGACTTTC. Together with reference TRBV5-4 and TRBJ2-6, the CDR3 gives the full variable domain: ETGVTQSPTHLIKTRGQQVTLRCSSQSGHNTVSWYQQALGQGPQFIFQYYREEENGRGNFPPRFSGLQFPNYSSELNVNALELDDSALYLCASKQGATVGGANVLTFGAGSRLTVL.

V and J are TRBV4-2 and TRBJ2-7; TRBD2 matches at 12 bases. The V gene end was trimmed by 6 bases and the J gene end by 0 bases; junction bases not matched to a gene: 12. The CDR3 sequence is 18 residues long. From germline, CDR1 is LGHNA and CDR2 YNFKEQ. The CDR3 sequence is CASRRTSGAGKSSYEQYF. CDR3 coding DNA: TGTGCCAGCAGGCGGACTAGCGGGGCCGGAAAAAGCTCCTACGAGCAGTACTTC.

V is TRBV15 and J is TRBJ1-2; D unresolved. Looked up from germline, CDR1 is LNHNV and CDR2 is YYDKDF (reference sequence). V was pared by 0 bases and J by 8 bases, with 7 bases between. The CDR3 is 12 residues long. CDR3 DNA sequence: TGTGCCACCAGCAGAGAGAGGGCCGGCTACACCTTC. Translated, it gives CATSRERAGYTF.

The chain recombines TRBV5-1 with TRBJ1-1; 7 bases map to TRBD1. This CDR3 spans 14 amino acids. V dropped 7 bases and J dropped 0; count of bases not matched to a gene: 6. Germline CDR1 SGHRS, CDR2 YFSETQ. CDR3 sequence reads: CASWETGMNTEAFF. In DNA, the CDR3 is TGCGCCAGCTGGGAGACAGGGATGAACACTGAAGCTTTCTTT. The whole variable domain, filled in from reference TRBV5-1 and TRBJ1-1, reads KAGVTQTPRYLIKTRGQQVTLSCSPISGHRSVSWYQQTPGQGLQFLFEYFSETQRNKGNFPGRFSGRQFSNSRSEMNVSTLELGDSALYLCASWETGMNTEAFFGQGTRLTVV.

Here the CDR3 reads CASSGATGEARGYTF. The CDR3, as DNA: TGTGCCAGCAGTGGGGCGACAGGGGAGGCGCGAGGCTACACCTTC. J is TRBJ1-2 and V is TRBV2; TRBD1 agrees at 8 bases. The germline CDR1 and CDR2 sequences are SNHLY and FYNNEI. The V gene end was trimmed by 4 bases and the J gene end by 8 bases; junction bases not matched to a gene: 12. The CDR3 runs to 15 residues.

V gene TRBV5-4 combines with J gene TRBJ1-2; TRBD1 matches 8 bases. There are 14 residues in the CDR3. Germline assignment: CDR1 SGHNT and CDR2 YYREEE (reference sequence). Unmatched junction bases numbered 15, after V lost 5 bases and J lost 12 bases. The DNA for the CDR3 is TGTGCCAGCAGTTTAGATCTGACAGGGGATTTTAACACCTTC. It is translated as CASSLDLTGDFNTF. Complete variable domain (other parts from reference TRBV5-4 and TRBJ1-2): ETGVTQSPTHLIKTRGQQVTLRCSSQSGHNTVSWYQQALGQGPQFIFQYYREEENGRGNFPPRFSGLQFPNYSSELNVNALELDDSALYLCASSLDLTGDFNTFGSGTRLTVV.

The chain couples TRBV6-6 to TRBJ1-1; D unclear. The CDR3 has 15 residues. The germline V gene has CDR1 MNHNY and CDR2 SVGAGI (reference sequence). Trimming cost V 0 bases and J 5 bases, with 13 bases left between them. The CDR3 loop is CASSYSTRARTEAFF. Written as DNA, the CDR3 is TGTGCCAGCAGTTACTCGACGCGGGCGCGGACTGAAGCTTTCTTT.

This chain joins TRBV25-1 and TRBJ2-2, with 8 bases matching TRBD2. The CDR3 has 14 amino acids. Germline assignment: CDR1 MGHDK and CDR2 SYGVNS. The V segment lost 10 bases and the J segment 4 bases; nucleotides outside the gene matches: 8. Written as DNA, the CDR3 is TGTGCCACCACCCAGCGGGGGAGCACCGGGGAGCTGTTTTTT. It specifies CATTQRGSTGELFF.

The chain's CDR3 is CASSLGYSNQPQHF. CDR3 sequence (DNA): TGTGCCAGCAGTTTGGGCTACAGCAATCAGCCCCAGCATTTT. The genes are TRBV27 and TRBJ1-5; D not certain. This CDR3 contains 14 residues. V was trimmed by 3 bases and J by 1 base, leaving 7 bases between them. Germline-derived CDR1 and CDR2 are MNHEY and SMNVEV (reference sequence).